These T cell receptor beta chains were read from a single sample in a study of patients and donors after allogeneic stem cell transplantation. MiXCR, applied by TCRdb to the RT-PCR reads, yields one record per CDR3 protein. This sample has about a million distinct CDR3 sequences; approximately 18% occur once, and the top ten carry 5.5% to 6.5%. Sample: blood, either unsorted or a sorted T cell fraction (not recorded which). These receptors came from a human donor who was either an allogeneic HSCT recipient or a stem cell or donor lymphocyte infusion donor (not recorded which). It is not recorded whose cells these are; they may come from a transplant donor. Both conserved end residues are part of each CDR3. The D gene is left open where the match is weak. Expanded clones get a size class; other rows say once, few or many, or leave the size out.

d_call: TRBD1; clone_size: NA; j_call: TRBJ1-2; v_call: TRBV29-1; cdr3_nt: TGCAGCGCCCCGGACAGGCCGGGGGATGGCTACACCTTC; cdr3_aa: CSAPDRPGDGYTF
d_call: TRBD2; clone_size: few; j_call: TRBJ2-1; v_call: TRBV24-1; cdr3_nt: TGTGCCACCAGTGATTTAATCCTAGCGGGACCGAATGAGCAGTTCTTC; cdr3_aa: CATSDLILAGPNEQFF
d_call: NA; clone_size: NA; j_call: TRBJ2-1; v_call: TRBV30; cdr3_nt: TGTGCCTGGAGTGAATCGGACTACAATGAGCAGTTCTTC; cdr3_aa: CAWSESDYNEQFF
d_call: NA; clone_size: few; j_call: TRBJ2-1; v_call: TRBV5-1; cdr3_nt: TGCGCCAGCAGCCCCAGTTCAATTGAGCAGTTCTTC; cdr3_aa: CASSPSSIEQFF
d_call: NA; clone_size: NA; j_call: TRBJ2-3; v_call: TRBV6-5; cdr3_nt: TGTGCCAGCAGTTACTCGTTACTACTTTACACAGATACGCAGTATTTT; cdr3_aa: CASSYSLLLYTDTQYF
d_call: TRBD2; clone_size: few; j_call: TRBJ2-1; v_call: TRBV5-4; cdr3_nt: TGTGCCAGCAGCTTGGGACTAGCGCCTATGGATGAGCAGTTCTTC; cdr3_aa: CASSLGLAPMDEQFF
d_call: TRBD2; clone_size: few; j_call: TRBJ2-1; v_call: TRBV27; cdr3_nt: TGTGCCAGCAGTTTGGGGGGGAGATTTTACAATGAGCAGTTCTTC; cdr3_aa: CASSLGGRFYNEQFF
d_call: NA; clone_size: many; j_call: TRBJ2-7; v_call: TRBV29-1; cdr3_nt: TGCAGCGTGAGCTGGGGTCCCGAGCAGTACTTC; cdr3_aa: CSVSWGPEQYF
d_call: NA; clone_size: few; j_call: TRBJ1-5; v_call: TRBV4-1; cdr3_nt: TGCGCCAGCAGCCAGATGCTTCCGGGGAGGGGGTCGATTGGTAGCAATCAGCCCCAGCATTTT; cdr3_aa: CASSQMLPGRGSIGSNQPQHF
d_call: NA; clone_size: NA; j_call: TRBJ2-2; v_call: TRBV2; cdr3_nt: TGTGCTACAAATCGGCAGACGAACACCGGGGAGCTGTTTTTT; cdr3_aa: CATNRQTNTGELFF
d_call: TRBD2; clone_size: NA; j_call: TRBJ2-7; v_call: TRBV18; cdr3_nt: TGTGCCAGCTCACCACGAAGCCGAGCGGGAGAGAGCGAGCAGTACTTC; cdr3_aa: CASSPRSRAGESEQYF
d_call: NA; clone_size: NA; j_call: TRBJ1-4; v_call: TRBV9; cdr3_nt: TGTGCCAGCAGTCGGGCCTCCTCAACTAATGAAAAACTGTTTTTT; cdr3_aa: CASSRASSTNEKLFF
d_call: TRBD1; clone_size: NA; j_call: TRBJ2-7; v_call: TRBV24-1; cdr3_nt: TGTGCCACCAGTGATTTTAGGAGACAGGGAGTCTACGAGCAGTACTTC; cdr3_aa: CATSDFRRQGVYEQYF
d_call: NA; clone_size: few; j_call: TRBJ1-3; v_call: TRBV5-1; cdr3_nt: TGCGCCAGCAACGGTCCGCGGCCCTCTGGAAACACCATATATTTT; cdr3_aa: CASNGPRPSGNTIYF
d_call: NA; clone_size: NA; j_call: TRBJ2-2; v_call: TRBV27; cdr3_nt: TGTGCCAGCAGTCCCCGGACAGAAACAACCGGGGAGCTGTTTTTT; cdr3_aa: CASSPRTETTGELFF
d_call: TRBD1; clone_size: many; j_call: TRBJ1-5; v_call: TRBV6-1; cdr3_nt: TGTGCCAGCAGCCGACAGGGGAATCAGCCCCAGCATTTT; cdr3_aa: CASSRQGNQPQHF
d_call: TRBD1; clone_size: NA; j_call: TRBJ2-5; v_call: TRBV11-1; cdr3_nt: TGTGCCAGCAGCTCCAGACAGGGCCAAGAGACCCAGTACTTC; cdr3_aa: CASSSRQGQETQYF
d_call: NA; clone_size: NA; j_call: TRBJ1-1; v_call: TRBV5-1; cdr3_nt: TGCGCCAGCAGCTCCGATCCCAGCTTCGAAGCTTTCTTT; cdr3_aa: CASSSDPSFEAFF
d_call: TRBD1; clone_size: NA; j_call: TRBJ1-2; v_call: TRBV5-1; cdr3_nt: TGCGCCAGCAGCTTGGGTTTTGGACAGGATGCCGGCTACACCTTC; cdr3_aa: CASSLGFGQDAGYTF
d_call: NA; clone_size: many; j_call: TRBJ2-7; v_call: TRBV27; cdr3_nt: TGTGCCAGCAGTTTATCGTCCGGACGGGGCGACGAGCAGTACTTC; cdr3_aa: CASSLSSGRGDEQYF
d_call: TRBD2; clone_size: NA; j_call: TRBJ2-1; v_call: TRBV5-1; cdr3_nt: TGCGCCAGCAGCCTTCGGACCGTGGGACTAGCGGCTTCCTACAATGAGCAGTTCTTC; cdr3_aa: CASSLRTVGLAASYNEQFF
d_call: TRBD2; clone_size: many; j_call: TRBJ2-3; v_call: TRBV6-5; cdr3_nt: TGTGCCAGCAGTTACTCACTAGCGGGAGGAGATACGCAGTATTTT; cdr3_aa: CASSYSLAGGDTQYF
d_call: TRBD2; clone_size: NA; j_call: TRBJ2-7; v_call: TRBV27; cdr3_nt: TGTGCCAGCAGTCTCAAGGCTAGCGGTACCTACGAGCAGTACTTC; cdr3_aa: CASSLKASGTYEQYF
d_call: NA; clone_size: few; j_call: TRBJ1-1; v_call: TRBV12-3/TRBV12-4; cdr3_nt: TGTGCCAGCAGTCCCAAGACTGAAGCTTTCTTT; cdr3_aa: CASSPKTEAFF
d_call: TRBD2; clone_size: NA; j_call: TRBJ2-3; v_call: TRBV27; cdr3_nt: TGTGCCAGCAGTTCCACTAGCGGGAGGATCACAGATACGCAGTATTTT; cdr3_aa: CASSSTSGRITDTQYF
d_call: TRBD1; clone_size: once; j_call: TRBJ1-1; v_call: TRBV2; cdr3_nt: TGTGCCAGCGACAGGGAGAACACTGAAGCTTTCTTT; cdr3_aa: CASDRENTEAFF
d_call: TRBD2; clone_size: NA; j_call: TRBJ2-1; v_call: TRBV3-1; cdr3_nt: TGTGCCAGCAGCCAAGACAGGAGCGGGAGTTTGTGGAATGAGCAGTTCTTC; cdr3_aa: CASSQDRSGSLWNEQFF
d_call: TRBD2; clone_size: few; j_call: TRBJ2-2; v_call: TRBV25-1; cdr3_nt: TGTGCCAGCAGTGGAAGCGGGAGAGTCTCCGGGGAGCTGTTTTTT; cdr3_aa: CASSGSGRVSGELFF
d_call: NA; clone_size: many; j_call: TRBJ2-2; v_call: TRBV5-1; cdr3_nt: TGCGCCAGCAGCTTGGAAATGGGGAACACCGGGGAGCTGTTTTTT; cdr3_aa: CASSLEMGNTGELFF
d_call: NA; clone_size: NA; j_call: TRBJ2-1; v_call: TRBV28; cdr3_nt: TGTGCCAGCAGAACCTTCCGGGACCCCCGCTCCTACAATGAGCAGTTCTTC; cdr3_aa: CASRTFRDPRSYNEQFF
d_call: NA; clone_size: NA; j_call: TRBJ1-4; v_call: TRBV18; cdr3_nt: TGTGCCAGCTCACCACAGCTACAGTTTGAAAAACTGTTTTTT; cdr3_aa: CASSPQLQFEKLFF
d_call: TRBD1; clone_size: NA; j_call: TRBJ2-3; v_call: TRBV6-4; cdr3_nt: TGTGCCACTCGGCAGGACAGGAACACAGATACGCAGTATTTT; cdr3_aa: CATRQDRNTDTQYF
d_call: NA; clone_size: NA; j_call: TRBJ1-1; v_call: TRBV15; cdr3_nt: TGTGCCACCAGCAGAGATCCTTTGAGGACTGAAGCTTTCTTT; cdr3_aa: CATSRDPLRTEAFF
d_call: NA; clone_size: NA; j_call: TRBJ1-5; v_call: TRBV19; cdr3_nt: TGTGCCAGTGACAGACTAGGCAATCAGCCCCAGCATTTT; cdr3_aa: CASDRLGNQPQHF
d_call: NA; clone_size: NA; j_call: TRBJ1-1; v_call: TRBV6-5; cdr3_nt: TGTGCCAGCAGTTACTCGGACCGGGGCACTGAAGCTTTCTTT; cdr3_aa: CASSYSDRGTEAFF
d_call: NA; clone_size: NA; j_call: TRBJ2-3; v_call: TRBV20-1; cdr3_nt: TGCAGTGCTAGAGATAAAAAGACTAGCACAGATACGCAGTATTTT; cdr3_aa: CSARDKKTSTDTQYF
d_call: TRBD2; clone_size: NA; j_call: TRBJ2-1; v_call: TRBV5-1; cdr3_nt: TGCGCCAGCAGCTTCTATAGCGGGGGGAGAAACAATGAGCAGTTCTTC; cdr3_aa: CASSFYSGGRNNEQFF
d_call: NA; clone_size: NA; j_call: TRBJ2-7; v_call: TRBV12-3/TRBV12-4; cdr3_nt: TGTGCCAGCAGTATAGTGGGGGACACCGGTTTCTACGAGCAGTACTTC; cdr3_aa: CASSIVGDTGFYEQYF
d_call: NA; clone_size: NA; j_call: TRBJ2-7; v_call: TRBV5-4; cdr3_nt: TGTGCCAGCAGCTTGGCCCCCCTCAGCGAGCAGTACTTC; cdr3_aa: CASSLAPLSEQYF
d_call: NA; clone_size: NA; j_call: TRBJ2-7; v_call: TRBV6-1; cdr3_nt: TGTGCCAGCCGAACCACAGGGAGTACGGACGAGCAGTACTTC; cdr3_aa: CASRTTGSTDEQYF
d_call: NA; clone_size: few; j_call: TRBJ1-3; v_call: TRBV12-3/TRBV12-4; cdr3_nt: TGTGCCAGCAGTTTCCCACGAGGGCCGGGCACTGGAAACACCATATATTTT; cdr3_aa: CASSFPRGPGTGNTIYF
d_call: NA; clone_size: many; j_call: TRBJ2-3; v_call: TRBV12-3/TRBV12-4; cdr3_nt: TGTGCCAGCAGTTACACAGGGCGGGGGACGCAGTATTTT; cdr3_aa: CASSYTGRGTQYF
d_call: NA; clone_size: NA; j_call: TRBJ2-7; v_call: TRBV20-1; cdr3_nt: TGCAGTGCTAGAGCGGACCCTTTCTACGAGCAGTACTTC; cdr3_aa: CSARADPFYEQYF
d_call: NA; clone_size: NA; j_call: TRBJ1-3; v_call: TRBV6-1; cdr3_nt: TGTGCCAGCAGTGAATGGAGTACGGGCTCGGGTGGAAACACCATATATTTT; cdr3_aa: CASSEWSTGSGGNTIYF
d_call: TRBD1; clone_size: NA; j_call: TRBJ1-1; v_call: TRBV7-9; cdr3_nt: TGTGCCAGCAGCTTAGTTCCGGACAGGGGTACTGAAGCTTTCTTT; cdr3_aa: CASSLVPDRGTEAFF
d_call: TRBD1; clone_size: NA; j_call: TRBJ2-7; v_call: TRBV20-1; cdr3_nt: TGCAGTGCCGCGACAGGGAACTACGAGCAGTACTTC; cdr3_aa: CSAATGNYEQYF
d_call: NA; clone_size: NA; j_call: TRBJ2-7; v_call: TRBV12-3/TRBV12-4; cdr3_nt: TGTGCCAGCAGTTCTCTGGGGGCTGGCGAGCAGTACTTC; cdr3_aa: CASSSLGAGEQYF
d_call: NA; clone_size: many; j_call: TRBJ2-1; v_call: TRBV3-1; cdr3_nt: TGTGCCAGCAGCCAAAGGGAAATGGAGAATGAGCAGTTCTTC; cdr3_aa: CASSQREMENEQFF
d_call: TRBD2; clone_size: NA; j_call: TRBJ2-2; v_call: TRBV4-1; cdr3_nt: TGCGCCAGCAGCCAAGATGAAAGACTAGCGGGAGACACCGGGGAGCTGTTTTTT; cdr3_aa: CASSQDERLAGDTGELFF
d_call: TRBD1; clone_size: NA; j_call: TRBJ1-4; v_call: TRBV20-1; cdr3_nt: TGCAGTGCTCCCGGACAGGGACCAAGGCCACTTAATGAAAAACTGTTTTTT; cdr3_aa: CSAPGQGPRPLNEKLFF
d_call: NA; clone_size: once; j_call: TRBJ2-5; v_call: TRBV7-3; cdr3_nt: TGTGCCAGCAGCCACGAGTACCAAGAGACCCAGTACTTC; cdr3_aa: CASSHEYQETQYF
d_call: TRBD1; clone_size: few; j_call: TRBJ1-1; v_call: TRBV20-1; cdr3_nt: TGCAGTGCTAGCAACACAGGGGAGAGGGCTGAAGCTTTCTTT; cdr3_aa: CSASNTGERAEAFF
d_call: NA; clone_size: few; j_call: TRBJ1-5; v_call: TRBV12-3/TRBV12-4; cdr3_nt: TGTGCCAGCAGTTTAGCCCCCCGGGCGGTCAATCAGCCCCAGCATTTT; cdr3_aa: CASSLAPRAVNQPQHF
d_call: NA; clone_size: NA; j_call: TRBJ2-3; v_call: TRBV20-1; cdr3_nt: TGCAGTGCTAGACCCAGGACTAGCACAGATACGCAGTATTTT; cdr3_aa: CSARPRTSTDTQYF
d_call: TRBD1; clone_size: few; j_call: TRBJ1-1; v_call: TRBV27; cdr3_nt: TGTGCCAGCGCAGGGGGCACTGAAGCTTTCTTT; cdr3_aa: CASAGGTEAFF
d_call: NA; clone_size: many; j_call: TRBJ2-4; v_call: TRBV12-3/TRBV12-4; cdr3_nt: TGTGCCAGCGGAAACAGGGAAATTCAGTACTTC; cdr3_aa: CASGNREIQYF
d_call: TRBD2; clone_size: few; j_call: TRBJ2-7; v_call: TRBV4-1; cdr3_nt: TGCGCCAGCAGCCAAGAGGAGACTAGCGGCTACGAGCAGTACTTC; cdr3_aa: CASSQEETSGYEQYF
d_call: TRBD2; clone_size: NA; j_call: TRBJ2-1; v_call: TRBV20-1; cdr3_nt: TGCAGTGCTAGTGTCCACCGAAGGACTAGCGGGAGTTATGAGCAGTTCTTC; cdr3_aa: CSASVHRRTSGSYEQFF
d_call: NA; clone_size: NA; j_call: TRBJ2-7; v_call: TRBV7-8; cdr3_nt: TGTGCCAGCAGCTTAGCTCGCAGACCCTACGAGCAGTACTTC; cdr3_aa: CASSLARRPYEQYF
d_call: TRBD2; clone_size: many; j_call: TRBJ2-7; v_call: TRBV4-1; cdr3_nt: TGCGCCAGCAGCCAAGGACTAGCGGGAGGTTACGAGCAGTACTTC; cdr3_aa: CASSQGLAGGYEQYF